This T cell receptor (beta chain) was captured by sequencing in a study of T cell repertoires in cytomegalovirus infection. With 8 bases removed from V and 0 bases from J, the gap between germline ends came to 8 bases. Germline CDR1 and CDR2: LNHDA and SQIVND (reference sequence). CDR3 length: 12 amino acids. TCRdb itself ran the reads through MiXCR, one entry per CDR3 protein. The table lists a few hundred thousand distinct CDR3 sequences, roughly an eighth of them singletons. This receptor was taken from a human donor in good health (CMV status not recorded). Some clones in this sample may be carry-over from other donors' samples. This sequence joins TRBV19 and TRBJ2-7; the D is unclear. The source material was PBMCs. The CDR3 here is CASGPDSYEQYF. CDR3 bases: TGTGCCAGTGGTCCGGACTCCTACGAGCAGTACTTC.